This is a list of T cell receptor beta chains from one sample in a study of cytomegalovirus exposure and HLA in healthy donors. Clones were sequenced by immunoSEQ multiplex PCR, and TCRdb holds only the in-frame ones, with some missing. The data show 130,000 or so clones, with roughly 80% seen just once and approximately 7.2% held by the top ten. Sequenced: PBMCs. Receptor source: a male donor in good health and CMV-seronegative. CDR3s include the opening cysteine and the closing phenylalanine or tryptophan. The order of the fields is D gene, CDR3 length, V gene, CDR3 protein. A D gene is named only where the DNA matches it firmly.

TRBD1 | 13 | TRBV9 | CASAQGAADTQYF
TRBD2 | 16 | TRBV7-9 | CASSPTSGGYQETQYF
TRBD2 | 15 | TRBV4-3 | CASSQHSGGRYEQYF
TRBD2 | 15 | TRBV5-1 | CASSFGLAGVNEQFF
NA | 13 | TRBV27 | CASSLRENTEAFF
TRBD2 | 18 | TRBV5-8 | CASSMRTTGLGNTGELFF
NA | 16 | TRBV7-9 | CASSLGASLTNYGYTF
NA | 14 | TRBV30 | CAWSAGTSNYGYTF
TRBD2 | 15 | TRBV9 | CASSPSGRSYNEQFF
TRBD1 | 14 | TRBV6-5 | CASSYWDRTYEQYF
NA | 13 | TRBV27 | CASSLDSRDVYTF
TRBD1 | 14 | TRBV5-4 | CASSRDRGRHGYTF
NA | 14 | TRBV7-3 | CASSLIGGVDEQYF
TRBD1 | 16 | TRBV5-5 | CASIPESGTGGSEQYF
NA | 14 | TRBV25-1 | CASSGAGVGQPQHF
TRBD1 | 17 | TRBV9 | CASSGAQTGQTYNEQFF
TRBD1 | 17 | TRBV2 | CASSEAGGQISNQPQHF
NA | 15 | TRBV19 | CASSTQPGAAYEQYF
TRBD1 | 14 | TRBV7-9 | CASSLTGVDYGYTF
TRBD1 | 18 | TRBV19 | CASSPQGALIDSNQPQHF
NA | 14 | TRBV18 | CASSPQTEAGELFF
NA | 15 | TRBV6-1 | CASSENSLSNQPQHF
NA | 15 | TRBV7-2 | CASSLALDISYEQYF
TRBD1 | 15 | TRBV7-2 | CASSFGTEVEETQYF